This paragraph covers one TCR beta chain sequence. Its matching antigen is unknown. Trimming took off 3 bases at V and 0 bases at J, with 9 bases between the two ends. The CDR3 covers 13 residues. CDR1 GTSNPN and CDR2 SVGIG come from the germline V gene (reference sequence). This specimen belongs to a study of CD4 T cells in relation to SARS-CoV-2 and coronaviruses. The overall study: The HLA restriction of the shared crossreactive spike epitopes was mapped.

Unexposed donor CD4+ T cells date from about 2011-2018, before the COVID-19 pandemic. Naive and memory CD4+ T cells came from enriched cryopreserved PBMCs. Study results and limitations: Roughly 69% of donors had memory CD4+ clonotypes crossrecognizing SARS-CoV-2 and common cold coronavirus spike.

Repertoires were generated with immunoSEQ multiplex PCR, while TCRdb's copy carries only in-frame clones and drops some. Here the sample spans around 56,000 clones, roughly 85% being singletons. Sequences were obtained from memory CD4+ T cells from PBMCs. The origin of this receptor is a human donor in good health. The chain has TRBV30 and TRBJ2-7; D may be TRBD2 (6 bases). The CDR3 sequence is CAWRRDFSYEQYF. CDR3 nucleotide sequence: TGTGCCTGGAGACGGGACTTCTCCTACGAGCAGTACTTC.